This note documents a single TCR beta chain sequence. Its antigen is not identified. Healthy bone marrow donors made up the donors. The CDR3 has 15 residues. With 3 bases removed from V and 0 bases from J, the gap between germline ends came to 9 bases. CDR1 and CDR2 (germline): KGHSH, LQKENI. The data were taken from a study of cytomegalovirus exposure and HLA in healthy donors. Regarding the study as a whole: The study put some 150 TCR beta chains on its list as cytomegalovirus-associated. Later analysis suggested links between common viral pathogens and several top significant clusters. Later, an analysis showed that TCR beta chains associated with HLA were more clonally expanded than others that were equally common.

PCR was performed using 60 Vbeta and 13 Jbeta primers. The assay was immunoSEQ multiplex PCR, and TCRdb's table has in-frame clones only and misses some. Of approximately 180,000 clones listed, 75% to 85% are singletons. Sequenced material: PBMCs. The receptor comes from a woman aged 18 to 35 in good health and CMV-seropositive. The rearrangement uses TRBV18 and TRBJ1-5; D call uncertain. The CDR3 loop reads CASSPTGNSNQPQHF. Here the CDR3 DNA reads TGTGCCAGCTCACCGACGGGGAATAGCAATCAGCCCCAGCATTTT. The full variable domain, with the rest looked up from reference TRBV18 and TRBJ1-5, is NAGVMQNPRHLVRRRGQEARLRCSPMKGHSHVYWYRQLPEEGLKFMVYLQKENIIDESGMPKERFSAEFPKEGPSILRIQQVVRGDSAAYFCASSPTGNSNQPQHFGDGTRLSIL.